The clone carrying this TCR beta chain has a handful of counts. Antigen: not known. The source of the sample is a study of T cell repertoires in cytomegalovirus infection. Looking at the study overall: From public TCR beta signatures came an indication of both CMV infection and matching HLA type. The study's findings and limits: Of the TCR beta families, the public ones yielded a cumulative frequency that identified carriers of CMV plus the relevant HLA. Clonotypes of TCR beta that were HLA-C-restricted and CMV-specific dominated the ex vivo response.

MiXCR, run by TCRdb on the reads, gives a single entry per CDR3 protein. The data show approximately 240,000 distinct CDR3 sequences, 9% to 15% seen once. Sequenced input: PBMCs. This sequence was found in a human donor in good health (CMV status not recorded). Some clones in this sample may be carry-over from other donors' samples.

This CDR3 reads CSSGADTQYF. Written as DNA, the CDR3 is TGCAGCTCCGGAGCGGATACGCAGTATTTT. V usage is TRBV29-1 and J usage is TRBJ2-3; D gene ambiguous. Trimming shortened V by 8 bases and J by 6 bases, and 9 bases separated the two germline ends. From germline, CDR1 is SQVTM and CDR2 ANQGSEA. This CDR3 region has 10 residues.